This T cell receptor beta chain derives from a study of shared clonotypes between healthy human individuals. Study observations and caveats: Shared clonotypes across all four donors exceeded non-shared ones in generation probability. Only blood underwent sampling, and tissue repertoires likely differ. What naive subsets generally showed was a larger estimated richness than memory subsets showed.

In the original processing: Owing to the provision of junction-only sequences devoid of quality scores by immunoSEQ, filtering differed. This table comes from immunoSEQ multiplex PCR, and its TCRdb copy is limited to in-frame clones, with some not included. That table supplies the V and J calls and clone size; D and trimming were determined from the DNA. The table shows hundreds of thousands of clones, with 74% occurring only once. The CDR3 totals 20 residues. V was clipped by 3 bases and J by 5 bases; unmatched bases: 17. Per germline, CDR1 MGHRA and CDR2 YSYEKL. As regards this clone: Its antigen remains unidentified.

This clonotype originated in a woman between 25 and 40 years old in good health. The sample comprised memory CD4+ T cells sorted from blood. Stated subset: CD45RA-negative fraction. The chain links TRBV4-1 to TRBJ2-4, with 12 bases that match TRBD2. The CDR3 reads CASSQRETSGSVPSQNIQYF. The DNA for the CDR3 is TGCGCCAGCAGCCAGAGGGAGACTAGCGGGAGTGTACCGAGCCAAAACATTCAGTACTTC.